This TCR beta chain was observed in a study of T cell responses to AZD1222 COVID-19 vaccine. The study, taken as a whole, reports: White British donors predominated, females outnumbered males, and clonal diversity was possibly underestimated. It was only after the peak T cell response that any repertoires were sampled.

TCRdb's table, derived via immunoSEQ multiplex PCR, lists solely in-frame clones and lacks some. Of almost 65,000 clones listed, about four fifths are singletons. As for this clone: Its specificity is unknown.

The CDR3 extends over 15 amino acids. V lost 1 base and J lost 4; bases outside the gene matches: 3. Germline V gene data show CDR1 as SGHTA and CDR2 as FQGNSA. V gene TRBV7-2 combines with J gene TRBJ2-7, with TRBD2 matching 11 bases. The receptor comes from an adult in good health. The sample in question was peripheral blood, obtained on day 0 of AZD1222 vaccination. CDR3 coding DNA: TGTGCCAGCAGCTTAGAGGGACTAGCGGTTTACGAGCAGTACTTC. This encodes CASSLEGLAVYEQYF.